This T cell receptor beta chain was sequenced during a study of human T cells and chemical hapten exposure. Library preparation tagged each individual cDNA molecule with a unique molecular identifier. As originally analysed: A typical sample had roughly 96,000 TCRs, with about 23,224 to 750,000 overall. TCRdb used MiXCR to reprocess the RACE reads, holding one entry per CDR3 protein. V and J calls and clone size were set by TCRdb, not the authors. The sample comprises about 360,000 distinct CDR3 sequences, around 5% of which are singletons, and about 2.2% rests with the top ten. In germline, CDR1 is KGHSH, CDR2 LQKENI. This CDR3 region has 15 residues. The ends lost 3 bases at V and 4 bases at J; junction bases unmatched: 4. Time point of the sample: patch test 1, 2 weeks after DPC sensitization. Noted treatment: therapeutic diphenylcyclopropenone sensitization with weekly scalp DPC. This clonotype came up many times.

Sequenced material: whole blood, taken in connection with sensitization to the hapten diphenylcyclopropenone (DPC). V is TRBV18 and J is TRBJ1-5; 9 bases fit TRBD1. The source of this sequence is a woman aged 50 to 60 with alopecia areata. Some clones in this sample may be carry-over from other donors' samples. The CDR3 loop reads CASSPRTGANQPQHF. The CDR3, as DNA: TGTGCCAGCTCACCGCGGACAGGGGCGAATCAGCCCCAGCATTTT. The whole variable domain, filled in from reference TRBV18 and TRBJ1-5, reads NAGVMQNPRHLVRRRGQEARLRCSPMKGHSHVYWYRQLPEEGLKFMVYLQKENIIDESGMPKERFSAEFPKEGPSILRIQQVVRGDSAAYFCASSPRTGANQPQHFGDGTRLSIL.